This TCR beta chain was sequenced for a study of cytomegalovirus exposure and HLA in healthy donors (dated by TCRdb to 2016 to 2017). About the study as a whole: According to an earlier analysis of a few hundred of the donors, about 170 million T cells yielded some 120 million unique TCR beta sequences and 276 Gb of sequence data. About 280 gigabases of sequencing data and approximately 84 million unique TCR sequences were included in an early release covering roughly 600 HLA-typed donors. The genetic ancestry cluster associated with self-reported Caucasian donors included around 76% of the roughly 360 genotyped donors. The study aimed to test whether cataloging public T cell receptors could reveal signatures of past pathogen exposure. The study profiled the T cell repertoires of 500 to 800 subjects by immunosequencing and related them to cytomegalovirus serostatus. A separate validation cohort of some 130 different subjects was used in addition to the approximately 700-subject first cohort. The study combined high-throughput TCR immunosequencing, statistical association of individual TCRs with disease status, and machine learning to predict cytomegalovirus infection status. To study patterns of TCR occurrence, a later analysis re-analyzed previously published TCR beta repertoires from 666 donors and added high-resolution HLA genotyping. Rather than drawing on any new phenotypic data, the later analysis identified candidate immune exposures from TCR beta sequences and the way those sequences occurred across donors. In an earlier analysis of 500 to 650 of the donors, high-throughput TCR beta sequencing was used to judge whether each TCR beta V gene segment behaved as functional or pseudogenic. Donor age, sex, ethnicity and CMV serostatus were collected together with the repertoire data. Genome-wide SNP genotypes for about 60% of the 666 donors were used in a later genetic analysis, which treated that subset as a discovery cohort. Every repertoire in the discovery cohort had been generated on one and the same sequencing platform. Both class I and class II loci were covered by HLA typing, at four-digit resolution. Typing coverage varied by locus: about 620-630 donors for A, B, C, DRB1 and DQB1; approximately 500 for DQA1; about 600 for DPA1; under 490 for DPB1. About five DR-DQ haplotypes were treated as single units for association and clustering because of strong linkage in the cohort. Across approximately 400 genotyped donors of the cohort, an average of approximately 240,000 unique TCR beta nucleotide sequences per donor were sequenced, and roughly a sixth of those sequences were non-productive. Overall study results and their limits: A later analysis found that TCR association rates varied across HLA loci, with DRB1 alleles showing the most associated TCRs and HLA-C alleles the fewest. Cytomegalovirus status was reported to be diagnosed by the classifier with high specificity and sensitivity in both the original and validation cohorts. Strong co-occurrence of HLA alleles, especially DR and DQ, made assigning TCR associations to individual alleles difficult. Sequencing depth was assumed to be roughly uniform across donors in the presence/absence analyses, though that assumption may not hold. Immune exposure information for the cohort was limited to CMV serostatus. Because HLA typing was missing for some donors at each locus, association tests included only the typed subset. The authors suggested that the approach could potentially be extended to other disease states and immunological phenotypes. A cluster of highly shared sequence variants was judged likely to represent a technical artifact of the sequencing pipeline. Some IMGT-functional V segments, including TRBV6-2 and TRBV6-3, could not be distinguished by the 87-base-pair reads and were therefore excluded. Most TCR sequences were seen in very few donors, while some public TCRs were found in many individuals. A further reported finding was that TCR beta sequences accurately predicted the HLA-A and HLA-B alleles for most subjects in the first cohort. Broadly in line with IMGT annotations, most TCR beta V segments showed up in productive rearrangements about 87% or about 30% of the time in an earlier analysis of 587 of the donors. The study listed approximately 150 TCR beta chains as associated with cytomegalovirus. Compared with the approximately 600-donor mean, donors in an Asian-associated ancestry cluster had fewer N-insertions in productive TCRs, according to a later genetic analysis. A later analysis found that most CMV-associated TCR beta chains appeared HLA-restricted, with HLA associations seemingly driven largely by CMV exposure. The cohort was sequenced for TCR beta chains only, and without alpha or paired-chain data the features that could be detected were limited. Several of the top co-occurrence clusters appeared to be linked to parvovirus B19, influenza, CMV and Epstein-Barr virus, according to a later analysis. The earlier analysis of approximately 540 of the donors excluded around 17 rarely observed V segments, including chromosome 9 orphons, because counts were too low. V-gene and J-gene trimming of TCR beta chains was associated with a missense DCLRE1C variant in a later genetic analysis, and the association was replicated in an independent cohort. In a later analysis, HLA-associated TCR beta chains showed more clonal expansion and lower generation probabilities than non-associated chains that were equally common. Correlated functional status among segregating V segments might be attributable to linkage disequilibrium, but an unknown experimental factor could not be ruled out. A few of the identified cytomegalovirus-associated TCR beta chains were confirmed in vitro to be specific for cytomegalovirus antigens. Specific HLA alleles were associated with roughly 16,000 TCR beta sequences at a false discovery rate of 0.05 in a later analysis.

In total, just over 650 healthy bone marrow donors made up the cohort. All cohort members were sampled while nominally healthy, although unrecorded immune exposures were likely present. The donor was CMV seropositive and belonged to the group of about 290 seropositive cohort members. A peripheral blood sample was provided by each donor, and peripheral blood mononuclear cells were used for TCR beta sequencing. Genomic DNA extraction from the blood cell samples was performed with the Qiagen DNeasy Blood Extraction Kit. The receptor library was made with the immunoSEQ multiplex PCR assay. For the multiplex PCR, a mixture combining 60 forward primers for TCR Vbeta segments and 13 reverse primers for TCR Jbeta segments was used. A multiplex PCR assay on genomic DNA amplified the CDR3 region of rearranged TCR beta genes. Amplified TCR beta libraries were sequenced as 87-base-pair reads on the Illumina HiSeq System. The authors' analysis ran thus. Across the 670 or so repertoires, a later analysis counted 78 million or so unique TCR beta chains, around 10 million of which were shared by at least two donors. Raw reads were error-corrected and collapsed into unique sequences with a nearest-neighbor algorithm that merged closely related sequences to remove PCR and sequencing errors. CDR3 sequences were aligned to IMGT reference sequences to assign V, D and J gene segments. For a sequence to be retained, a match of at least six nucleotides to both a V gene segment and a J gene segment was required. Rearrangements were classified as productive when the CDR3 lacked stop codons and remained in frame with V and J, and all other rearrangements were classified as non-productive. Following IMGT convention, CDR3 was defined as the stretch from the second conserved V-encoded cysteine up to the conserved J-encoded phenylalanine. The earlier analysis of about 610 of the donors excluded sequences that lacked an unambiguous match to a single V gene segment. In an earlier analysis of several hundred of the donors, V segments were called functional above 56.7% productive rearrangements and were called segregating when the between-donor standard deviation exceeded 5%. A statistical classification framework was developed to diagnose cytomegalovirus status using the catalog of TCR beta chain sequences. V and J gene assignment, in a later analysis, came from comparing TCR nucleotide sequences with IMGT/GENE-DB human TR gene sequences. In a later analysis, CDR3 sequences and most-parsimonious VDJ recombination scenarios were assigned using the TCRdist pipeline. In a later analysis, each TCR beta chain was defined by its CDR3 amino acid sequence together with its V-gene family, and reads lacking a unique V-gene family were excluded. In a later analysis, fewer than 600 highly shared, low-generation-probability nucleotide sequences were removed to address suspected cross-contamination and a sequencing artifact. In a later analysis, a clonal expansion index for each public chain was calculated from normalized within-repertoire ranks of inferred template counts. In a later analysis, generation probabilities were computed using a VDJ recombination model fitted to out-of-frame rearrangements, and the results were checked against IGoR. In a later analysis, TCR-TCR, TCR-HLA and TCR-CMV co-occurrence was scored with hypergeometric tests, and a repertoire-size bias correction was applied to TCR pairs. In a later analysis, false discovery rates were estimated by permuting HLA or CMV assignments 20 times. A later analysis grouped co-occurring TCRs with DBSCAN, adding TCRdist sequence similarity when clustering within HLA-allele-positive subsets. For co-occurrence clustering, repertoires with fewer than 30,000 or more than 120,000 public chains were excluded, along with roughly 5 repertoires with anomalous nucleotide sharing. What TCRdb holds here is the immuneACCESS table cut down to in-frame rearrangements. Part of the clones is not present; checked against another copy, under half of the missing clones reflect an unresolved V gene, and the others are unexplained. V and J calls plus clone size are reproduced from that table; the DNA served to infer D and trimming. The sample includes some 28,000 clones, with approximately 62% observed a single time. Of the sample, around 40% is held by the ten largest clones.

This clone occurred a few times. What antigen it recognizes has not been identified. Qualities for individual bases were not recorded, and no much larger clone is one base off. Trimming at the junction amounts to 0 bases on V and 0 bases on J, and the germline ends lie 12 bases apart. CDR1 SGHRS and CDR2 YFSETQ were looked up in the germline V gene. The CDR3 starts with the cysteine, ends with the phenylalanine, and has 16 residues. The only DNA kept is the CDR3, 48 bases in frame from the first base. The material sequenced was PBMCs. The chain is encoded by TRBV5-1 joined to TRBJ1-2; D gene: possibly TRBD1, on 5 matching bases. The origin of this receptor is a male donor in good health and CMV-seropositive. The CDR3 amino acid sequence is: CASSLAPDITNYGYTF. The DNA sequence is TGCGCCAGCAGCTTGGCCCCGGACATAACTAACTATGGCTACACCTTC. Reference TRBV5-1 and TRBJ1-2 genes cover what lies past the CDR3, so the full variable domain is KAGVTQTPRYLIKTRGQQVTLSCSPISGHRSVSWYQQTPGQGLQFLFEYFSETQRNKGNFPGRFSGRQFSNSRSEMNVSTLELGDSALYLCASSLAPDITNYGYTFGSGTRLTVV.